The 13 T cell receptor beta chains below all came from one sample that was sequenced in a study of CD8 T cells in Susac syndrome. RNA in amounts of roughly 0.5 to 1 ug was reverse transcribed with random hexamers. Via MiXCR, TCRdb re-called the immunoSEQ multiplex PCR reads, giving one row per CDR3 protein. This sample has hundreds of thousands of distinct CDR3 sequences, with about 85% found just once. Sequenced material: CD8+ T cells from PBMCs. Receptor source: a human donor with multiple sclerosis.

The chain combines TRBV6-5 with TRBJ1-5; D ambiguous. This CDR3 contains 14 residues. Trimming shortened V by 4 bases and J by 9 bases, and 16 bases separated the two germline ends. CDR1 is MNHEY, CDR2 SVGAGI, per germline. The CDR3 protein is CASSFRSGISPQHF. The CDR3 DNA follows: TGTGCCAGCAGTTTCCGGTCGGGGATTTCGCCCCAGCATTTT.

In its sample, this clonotype was seen a few times. V gene TRBV6-1 combines with J gene TRBJ2-2; 7 bases fit TRBD1. The length of the CDR3 is 14 residues. Germline V gene sequence: CDR1 MNHNS, CDR2 SASEGT. With 5 bases clipped from V and 7 bases from J, the junction kept 7 bases outside the gene matches. The DNA of the CDR3 is TGTGCCAGCAGTCCCCGGACAGGCAACGGGGAGCTGTTTTTT. Translation: CASSPRTGNGELFF.

The chain is built from TRBV10-3 and TRBJ2-7; D gene ambiguous. V lost 6 bases and J 3 bases, leaving 15 bases between the germline ends. The length of the CDR3 is 14 residues. Germline CDR1 reads ENHRY; CDR2 reads SYGVKD. CDR3 sequence: CAIRETESFYEQYF. The CDR3, as DNA: TGTGCCATCAGGGAGACGGAGTCTTTCTACGAGCAGTACTTC.

The V call is TRBV29-1, the J call TRBJ1-3; D remains unclear. CDR3 length: 13 residues. Looked up from germline, CDR1 is SQVTM and CDR2 is ANQGSEA. V lost 6 bases and J 0 bases, leaving 9 bases between the germline ends. Written as DNA, the CDR3 is TGCAGCGTCGAGGCAGACTCTGGAAACACCATATATTTT. Translating it yields CSVEADSGNTIYF.

This clonotype was recorded a few times. J is TRBJ2-1 and V is TRBV7-6; 11 bases fit TRBD2. With 5 bases clipped from V and 5 bases from J, the junction kept 5 bases outside the gene matches. Germline values: CDR1 SGHVS, CDR2 FNYEAQ. CDR3 length: 15 residues. The CDR3 DNA reads TGTGCCAGCAGCCTGACTAGCGGGGATAACAATGAGCAGTTCTTC. Its translation: CASSLTSGDNNEQFF.

The genes are TRBV7-2 and TRBJ1-2; D remains ambiguous. The CDR3 is 15 amino acids. V dropped 1 base and J dropped 4 bases, with 13 bases sitting between them. Germline-derived CDR1 and CDR2 are SGHTA and FQGNSA. The CDR3 DNA sequence: TGTGCCAGCAGCTTAGTGGCAGCTCGGGGCTATGGCTACACCTTC. Its translation: CASSLVAARGYGYTF.

Only a few counts were recorded for this clonotype. The J gene is TRBJ2-5, the V gene TRBV29-1; 7 bases fit TRBD1. The CDR3 runs 14 residues. Germline V gene data show CDR1 as SQVTM and CDR2 as ANQGSEA. Germline trimming cut 0 bases from V and 3 bases from J; bases unmatched to any gene: 4. The chain's CDR3 is CSVEDPGTEETQYF. CDR3 in DNA: TGCAGCGTTGAAGATCCGGGGACAGAAGAGACCCAGTACTTC.

The J gene is TRBJ2-1, the V gene TRBV20-1; D is tentatively TRBD1 or TRBD2 (5 bases each). Germline CDR1 DFQATT, CDR2 SNEGSKA (reference sequence). CDR3 length: 13 residues. The V and J ends lost 8 bases and 7 bases respectively, with 18 bases between them. For the CDR3, the DNA is TGCAGTACCCACGGGGCTCTAAATAATGAGCAGTTCTTC. Its protein product is CSTHGALNNEQFF.

This clonotype has just one count. J is TRBJ2-7 and V is TRBV27, with 10 bases fitting TRBD1. The CDR3 consists of 16 residues. Germline values: CDR1 MNHEY, CDR2 SMNVEV (reference sequence). V lost 2 bases to trimming and J lost 3 bases; unmatched junction nucleotides: 7. Written as DNA, the CDR3 is TGTGCCAGCAGTTTAACCGGACAGGGGGGGTTCTACGAGCAGTACTTC. Its translation: CASSLTGQGGFYEQYF.

The chain couples TRBV19 to TRBJ2-1; 10 bases line up with TRBD2. V trimming: 3 bases; J trimming: 8 bases; junction bases outside the gene matches: 4. Per germline, CDR1 LNHDA and CDR2 SQIVND (reference sequence). This CDR3 contains 14 residues. This chain's CDR3 is CASSMASGSYEQFF. The DNA of the CDR3 is TGTGCCAGTAGTATGGCTAGCGGGAGCTATGAGCAGTTCTTC. Using reference TRBV19 and TRBJ2-1 for the parts outside the CDR3, the full variable domain is DGGITQSPKYLFRKEGQNVTLSCEQNLNHDAMYWYRQDPGQGLRLIYYSQIVNDFQKGDIAEGYSVSREKKESFPLTVTSAQKNPTAFYLCASSMASGSYEQFFGPGTRLTVL.

V usage is TRBV7-2 and J usage is TRBJ2-7, with TRBD2 identical over 11 bases. This CDR3 is built from 14 residues. Germline-derived CDR1 and CDR2 are SGHTA and FQGNSA. V gave up 6 bases and J gave up 5 bases; unmatched junction bases: 6. Written as DNA, the CDR3 is TGTGCCAGCAGTATAGCGGGGGGGCCCGACGAGCAGTACTTC. This translates into CASSIAGGPDEQYF.

The chain has TRBV28 and TRBJ2-2; the D call may be TRBD1 or TRBD2 (5 bases each). CDR1 and CDR2 (germline): MDHEN, SYDVKM. V dropped 6 bases and J dropped 0 bases, with 20 bases sitting between them. There are 18 residues in the CDR3. The CDR3 bases are TGTGCCAGCAGAGGGACCAGGCCGACCCCTTCGAACACCGGGGAGCTGTTTTTT. Protein sequence: CASRGTRPTPSNTGELFF.

This sequence joins TRBV5-1 and TRBJ2-7; 12 bases are a match to TRBD1. The V gene's germline CDR1 is SGHRS and CDR2 YFSETQ. This CDR3 contains 15 residues. The V gene end was trimmed by 4 bases and the J gene end by 5 bases; junction bases not matched to a gene: 7. The CDR3 loop reads CASSPGTGGFNEQYF. In nucleotides, the CDR3 is TGCGCCAGCAGCCCGGGGACAGGGGGCTTCAACGAGCAGTACTTC.